This TCR beta chain was recovered during a study of cytotoxic CD8 clonotypes in ibrutinib-treated CLL (TCRdb year 2021). For the wider study: The cohort included around 16 treatment-naive and roughly 10 relapsed/refractory patients; roughly 17 were IGHV unmutated. Every sample from remission and from progressive disease was obtained while the patients were still on ibrutinib. On average, each sample yielded about 250,000 productive templates and tens of thousands of productive rearrangements. Cryopreserved peripheral blood mononuclear cells were collected before treatment, at response, and at either disease progression or sustained remission. Samples at response were collected after a median of 12 months of treatment, with a range of about 6 to 36 months. Responses were partial in approximately 24 patients and complete in 2; after median approximately 69 months follow-up, about 14 stayed in remission and about twelve progressed. Of the approximately 90 people in the trial, some 28 had longitudinal samples available.

This clone appeared a few times. This clone's antigen is unknown. Qualities for individual bases were not recorded, and no much larger clone is one base off. The CDR3, from cysteine to phenylalanine, totals 12 residues. The entry retains the CDR3 DNA only, 36 bases that are in frame from base 1. The junction carries 5 bases between V and J, which are trimmed by 2 bases and 6 bases respectively. The germline V gene encodes CDR1 GTSNPN and CDR2 SVGIG (reference sequence). Study-level results and caveats: Clonality increased at ibrutinib response, stayed stable in sustained remission, and fell back toward baseline at progression. Baseline clonality exceeded that of age-matched healthy donors and correlated strongly with circulating CD8+ T-cell counts. Public clonotypes were rare and either shrank or stayed stable during treatment, and the rise in clonality at ibrutinib response reflected expansion of private clonotypes. Lymph node repertoires were not examined, and the timing of sampling was not matched between patients in sustained remission and those whose disease progressed.

The label giving this sample's time point can be read as: roughly 23 months on ibrutinib. Around 2 micrograms of genomic DNA were extracted from cryopreserved PBMCs for TCR beta library preparation. Longitudinal blood samples from CLL patients receiving ibrutinib monotherapy were subjected to high-throughput TCR beta sequencing. The patients took part in an open-label, single-center phase 2 trial of ibrutinib monotherapy. The goal of deep resolution MiSeq sequencing was a depth between 1 in 1 million and 1 in 200,000 T cells, and coverage averaged 10x per clonotype. TCR beta libraries were generated with the immunoSEQ hsTCRB Kit. The authors' analysis ran thus. ImmunoSEQ Data Assistant and ImmunoSEQ Analyzer were used for data analysis, and V, D and J genes were assigned according to IMGT definitions. Clonality, which ranges from 0 to 1, was calculated by subtracting the normalized Shannon entropy of productive rearrangement frequencies from one. Public clonotype analysis was restricted to overrepresented clonotypes comprising at least 0.05% of each patient's repertoire. Thirteen age-matched healthy donor repertoires from immuneACCESS were used as controls for clonality. Not all clones reach the TCRdb copy of this immuneACCESS table, which keeps in-frame sequences only. Checked studies attribute under half of the gap to unresolved V genes and leave the rest unexplained. The D gene and trimming were derived from the DNA, and the V and J assignments and clone size from that table. The sample has about 160,000 clones on record, about 80% of them singletons. The top ten hold 4.6% of the sample.

Recombination joined TRBV30 with TRBJ1-6; the D gene lacks a confident call. The receptor was isolated from a human donor with chronic lymphocytic leukemia. Material: PBMCs, obtained after 24 months of ibrutinib treatment. The CDR3 here reads CAWSFTNSPLHF. The sequenced DNA is TGTGCCTGGAGTTTTACTAATTCACCCCTCCACTTT.